Sequencing of this TCR beta chain was carried out in a study of CXCR3-negative and CXCR3-positive naive CD8 T cells. Study-wide findings and caveats: In CXCR3-positive naive cells, the TRB CDR3s were more hydrophobic than in CXCR3-negative naive cells. Fresh PBMCs went into most assays, and CXCR3 expression partly declined after cryopreservation.

Comment on this clonotype: The target antigen is unknown.

CDR3 size: 16 residues. Germline CDR1 and CDR2: MNHEY and SVGAGI. Researchers reported sorting every CD8+ T cell subset in triplicate, 300,000 or so cells per sort. The authors made the TRB cDNA libraries by 5' RACE using UMI labels. TCRdb processed the 5' RACE reads again and assigns one entry to each CDR3 protein, with no DNA. This sample carries 65,000 to 75,000 distinct CDR3 sequences, with 0.55% to 0.8% going to the ten biggest clones. This TCR was sampled from a human donor in good health. Some clones in this sample may be carry-over from other donors' samples. This chain links TRBV6-5 with TRBJ2-2; TCRdb lists TRBD1, though no DNA is available to test this call. Specimen: naive CXCR3+ CD8+ T cells from blood. Subset of the sample: CD45RO-CCR7+CD27+CD95- naive CD8+ T cells expressing CXCR3 (TNR3+). CDR3 sequence reads: CASSYSWDTNTGELFF.